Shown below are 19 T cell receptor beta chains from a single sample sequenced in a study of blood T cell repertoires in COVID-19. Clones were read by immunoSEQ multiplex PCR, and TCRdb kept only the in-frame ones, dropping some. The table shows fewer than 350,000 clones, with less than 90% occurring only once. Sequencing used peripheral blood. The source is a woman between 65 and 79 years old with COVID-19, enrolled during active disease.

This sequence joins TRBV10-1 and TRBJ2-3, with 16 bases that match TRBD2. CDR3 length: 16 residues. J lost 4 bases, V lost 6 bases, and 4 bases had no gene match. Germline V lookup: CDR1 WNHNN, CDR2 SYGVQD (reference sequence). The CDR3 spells CASSPGTSGGADTQYF. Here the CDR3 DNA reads TGCGCCAGCAGCCCCGGGACTAGCGGGGGGGCAGATACGCAGTATTTT.

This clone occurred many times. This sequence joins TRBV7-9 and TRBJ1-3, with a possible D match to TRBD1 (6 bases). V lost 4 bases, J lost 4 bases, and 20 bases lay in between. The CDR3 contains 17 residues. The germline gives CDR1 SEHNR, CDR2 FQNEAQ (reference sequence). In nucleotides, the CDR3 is TGTGCCAGCAGCTCGGGGGGTGCAGGGGCAGGAGGAAACACCATATATTTT. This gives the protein CASSSGGAGAGGNTIYF. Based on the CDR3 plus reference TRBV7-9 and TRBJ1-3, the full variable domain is DTGVSQNPRHKITKRGQNVTFRCDPISEHNRLYWYRQTLGQGPEFLTYFQNEAQLEKSRLLSDRFSAERPKGSFSTLEIQRTEQGDSAMYLCASSSGGAGAGGNTIYFGEGSWLTVV.

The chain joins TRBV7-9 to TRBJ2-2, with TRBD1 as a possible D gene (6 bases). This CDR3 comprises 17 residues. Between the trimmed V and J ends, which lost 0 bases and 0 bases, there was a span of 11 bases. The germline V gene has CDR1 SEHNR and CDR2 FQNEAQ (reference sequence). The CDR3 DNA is TGTGCCAGCAGCTTAGCCGCAGGGGTGGCGAACACCGGGGAGCTGTTTTTT. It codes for CASSLAAGVANTGELFF. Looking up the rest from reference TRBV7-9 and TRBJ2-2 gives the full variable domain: DTGVSQNPRHKITKRGQNVTFRCDPISEHNRLYWYRQTLGQGPEFLTYFQNEAQLEKSRLLSDRFSAERPKGSFSTLEIQRTEQGDSAMYLCASSLAAGVANTGELFFGEGSRLTVL.

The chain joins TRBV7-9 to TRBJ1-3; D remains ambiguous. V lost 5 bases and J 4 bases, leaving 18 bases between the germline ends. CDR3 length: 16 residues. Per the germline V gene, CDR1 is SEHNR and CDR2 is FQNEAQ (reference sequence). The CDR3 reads CASSLLATSGGNTIYF. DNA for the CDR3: TGTGCCAGCAGCCTGTTAGCAACGTCCGGCGGAAACACCATATATTTT.

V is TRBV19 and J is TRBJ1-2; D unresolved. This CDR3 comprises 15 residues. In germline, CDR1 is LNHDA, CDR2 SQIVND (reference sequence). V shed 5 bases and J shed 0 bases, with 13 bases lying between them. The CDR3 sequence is CASSAWTGANYGYTF. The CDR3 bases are TGTGCCAGTAGTGCCTGGACGGGAGCTAACTATGGCTACACCTTC. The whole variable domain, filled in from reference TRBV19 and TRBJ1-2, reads DGGITQSPKYLFRKEGQNVTLSCEQNLNHDAMYWYRQDPGQGLRLIYYSQIVNDFQKGDIAEGYSVSREKKESFPLTVTSAQKNPTAFYLCASSAWTGANYGYTFGSGTRLTVV.

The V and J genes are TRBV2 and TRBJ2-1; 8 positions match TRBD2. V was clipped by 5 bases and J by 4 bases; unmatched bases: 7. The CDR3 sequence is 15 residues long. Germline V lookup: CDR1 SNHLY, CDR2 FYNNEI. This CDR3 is CASSPRLATYNEQFF. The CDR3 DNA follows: TGTGCCAGCAGTCCTCGACTAGCGACTTACAATGAGCAGTTCTTC.

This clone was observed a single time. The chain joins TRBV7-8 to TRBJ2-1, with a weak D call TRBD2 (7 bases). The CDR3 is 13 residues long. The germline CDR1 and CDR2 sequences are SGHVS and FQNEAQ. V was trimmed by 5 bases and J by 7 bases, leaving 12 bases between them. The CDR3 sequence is CASSRRGANEQFF. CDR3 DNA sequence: TGTGCCAGCAGCCGCCGGGGGGCTAATGAGCAGTTCTTC.

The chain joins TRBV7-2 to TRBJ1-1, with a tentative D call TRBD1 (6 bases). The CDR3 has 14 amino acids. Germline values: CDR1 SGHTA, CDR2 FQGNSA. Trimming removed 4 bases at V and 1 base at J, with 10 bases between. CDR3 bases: TGTGCCAGCAGCTCGATGGGGGCGAACACTGAAGCTTTCTTT. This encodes CASSSMGANTEAFF.

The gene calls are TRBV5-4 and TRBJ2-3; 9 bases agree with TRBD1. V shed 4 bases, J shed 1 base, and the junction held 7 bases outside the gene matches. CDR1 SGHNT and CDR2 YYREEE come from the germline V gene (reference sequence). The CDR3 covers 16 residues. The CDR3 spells CASSDRDRAGTDTQYF. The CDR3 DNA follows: TGTGCCAGCAGCGACCGGGACAGGGCTGGCACAGATACGCAGTATTTT.

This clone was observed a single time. The CDR3 sequence is CAWSVGAGHTEAFF. As DNA, the CDR3 is TGTGCCTGGAGTGTTGGGGCAGGGCACACTGAAGCTTTCTTT. The chain uses TRBV30 and TRBJ1-1, with D maybe TRBD1 (5 bases). CDR1 GTSNPN and CDR2 SVGIG come from the germline V gene (reference sequence). Trimming took off 0 bases at V and 3 bases at J, with 11 bases between the two ends. The CDR3 covers 14 residues.

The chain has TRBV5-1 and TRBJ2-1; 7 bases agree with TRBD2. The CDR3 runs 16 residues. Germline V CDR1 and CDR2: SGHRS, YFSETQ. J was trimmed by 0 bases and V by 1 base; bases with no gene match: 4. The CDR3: CASSLSGASSYNEQFF. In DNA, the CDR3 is TGCGCCAGCAGCTTGAGCGGGGCGAGCTCCTACAATGAGCAGTTCTTC.

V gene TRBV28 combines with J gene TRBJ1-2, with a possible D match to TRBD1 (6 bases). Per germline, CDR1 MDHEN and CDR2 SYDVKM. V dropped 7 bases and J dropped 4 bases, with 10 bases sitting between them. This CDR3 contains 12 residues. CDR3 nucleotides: TGTGCCAGCAACTTACAGGGCTATGGCTACACCTTC. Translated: CASNLQGYGYTF.

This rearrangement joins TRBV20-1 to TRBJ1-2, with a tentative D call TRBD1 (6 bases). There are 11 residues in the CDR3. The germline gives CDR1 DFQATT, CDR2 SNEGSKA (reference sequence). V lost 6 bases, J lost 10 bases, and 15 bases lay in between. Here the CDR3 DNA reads TGCAGTGCGGCCCAGACAGGATACTACACCTTC. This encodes CSAAQTGYYTF.

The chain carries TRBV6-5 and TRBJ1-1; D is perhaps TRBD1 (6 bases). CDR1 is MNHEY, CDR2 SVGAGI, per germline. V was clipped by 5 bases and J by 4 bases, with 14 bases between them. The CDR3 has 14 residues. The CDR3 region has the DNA TGTGCCAGCAGTACCTCAGGGGCGGGCACTGAAGCTTTCTTT. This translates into CASSTSGAGTEAFF.

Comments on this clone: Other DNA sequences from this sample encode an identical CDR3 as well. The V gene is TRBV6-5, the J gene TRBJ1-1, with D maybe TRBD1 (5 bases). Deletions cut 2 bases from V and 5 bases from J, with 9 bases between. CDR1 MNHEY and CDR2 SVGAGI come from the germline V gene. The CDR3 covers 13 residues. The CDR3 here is CASSYPGGTEAFF. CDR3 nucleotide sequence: TGTGCCAGCAGTTACCCCGGGGGTACTGAAGCTTTCTTT.

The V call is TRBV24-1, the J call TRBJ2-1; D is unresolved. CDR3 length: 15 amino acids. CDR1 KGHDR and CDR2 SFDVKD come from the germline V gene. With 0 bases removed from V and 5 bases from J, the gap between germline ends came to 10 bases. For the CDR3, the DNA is TGTGCCACCAGTGATTTGGGAGAAGGAAACAATGAGCAGTTCTTC. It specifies CATSDLGEGNNEQFF.

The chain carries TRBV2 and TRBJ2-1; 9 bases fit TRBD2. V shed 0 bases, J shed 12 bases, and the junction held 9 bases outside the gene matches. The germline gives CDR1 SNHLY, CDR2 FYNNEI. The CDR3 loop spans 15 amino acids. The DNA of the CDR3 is TGTGCCAGCAGTGAAGCGTACGGCGGGGGGGCAGGGCAGTTCTTC. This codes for CASSEAYGGGAGQFF.

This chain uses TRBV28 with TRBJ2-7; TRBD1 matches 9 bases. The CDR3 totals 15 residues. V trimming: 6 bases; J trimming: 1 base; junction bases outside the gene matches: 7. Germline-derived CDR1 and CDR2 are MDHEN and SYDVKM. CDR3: CASSEQGARSYEQYF. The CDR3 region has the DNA TGTGCCAGCAGCGAACAGGGGGCGAGGTCCTACGAGCAGTACTTC. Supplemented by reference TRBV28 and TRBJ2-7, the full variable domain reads DVKVTQSSRYLVKRTGEKVFLECVQDMDHENMFWYRQDPGLGLRLIYFSYDVKMKEKGDIPEGYSVSREKKERFSLILESASTNQTSMYLCASSEQGARSYEQYFGPGTRLTVT.

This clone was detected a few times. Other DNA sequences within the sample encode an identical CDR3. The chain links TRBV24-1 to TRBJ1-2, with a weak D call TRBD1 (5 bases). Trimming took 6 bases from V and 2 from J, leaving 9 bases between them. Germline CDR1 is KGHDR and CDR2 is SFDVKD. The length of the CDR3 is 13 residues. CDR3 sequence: CATSQGSNYGYTF. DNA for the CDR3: TGTGCCACCAGTCAGGGATCAAACTATGGCTACACCTTC.